This T cell receptor (beta chain) comes out of a study of blood T cell repertoires in COVID-19. Study in general: COVID-19 samples collected from the United States, Italy and Spain covered acute and convalescent phases. The cDNA or gDNA used as material had been derived from T cells, B-cell-depleted T cells, or PBMCs.

Original data processing: Nucleated cell counts were estimated from reference gene primer amplification. Data came from immunoSEQ multiplex PCR; TCRdb stores just in-frame clones and leaves some out. The DNA gave D and trimming, while V, J and clone size come from that table. The sample has roughly 91,000 clones, roughly three quarters seen once. The CDR3 runs to 15 residues. V lost 6 bases and J 5 bases, leaving 16 bases between the germline ends. Per the germline V gene, CDR1 is MNHEY and CDR2 is SVGAGI. The receptor was derived from a man aged 65 to 79 with acute or convalescent COVID-19. The chain uses TRBV6-5 and TRBJ2-2; perhaps TRBD1 as D (6 bases). The sequenced material came from peripheral blood. The CDR3 DNA is TGTGCCAGCAGGCCGGACAGTGAGCGTACCGGGGAGCTGTTTTTT. It yields the protein CASRPDSERTGELFF.